This is a list of T cell receptor beta chains from one sample in a study of human T cells and chemical hapten exposure. TCRdb reanalysed the RACE reads using MiXCR and keeps one entry per CDR3 protein. The profile shows about 120,000 distinct CDR3 sequences, 13% of them singletons. The starting material was whole blood, obtained in connection with sensitization to the hapten diphenylcyclopropenone (DPC). These receptors came from a woman aged 18-29 years with alopecia areata. Some clones in this sample may be carry-over from other donors' samples. Each CDR3 is given with its conserved first and last residue. A D gene is named only where the DNA matches it firmly. Not all rows give a size; the values are once, few, many and, for expanded clones, a class.

v_call	d_call	j_call	clone_size	cdr3_aa	cdr3_nt
TRBV18	NA	TRBJ2-3	NA	CASSPPVRGPSTDTQYF	TGTGCCAGCTCACCACCGGTACGAGGTCCAAGCACAGATACGCAGTATTTT
TRBV18	NA	TRBJ1-5	NA	CASSPKGSNQPQHF	TGTGCCAGCTCACCAAAGGGTAGCAATCAGCCCCAGCATTTT
TRBV6-5	NA	TRBJ1-1	few	CASSYSHRTSEAFF	TGTGCCAGCAGTTACTCTCACAGGACCAGTGAAGCTTTCTTT
TRBV7-3	NA	TRBJ2-1	many	CASSLLGPSGNEQFF	TGTGCCAGCAGCTTATTGGGTCCCAGCGGGAATGAGCAGTTCTTC
TRBV4-3	NA	TRBJ2-3	NA	CASSQEVAGGTDTQYF	TGCGCCAGCAGCCAAGAGGTGGCAGGGGGCACAGATACGCAGTATTTT
TRBV20-1	TRBD1	TRBJ1-4	NA	CSAQGRGLRSEKLFF	TGCAGTGCCCAGGGGAGGGGGCTGAGGAGTGAAAAACTGTTTTTT
TRBV5-4	TRBD1	TRBJ1-2	many	CASSNRDRGLDGYTF	TGTGCCAGCAGCAACCGGGACAGGGGGTTGGATGGCTACACCTTC
TRBV7-2	NA	TRBJ2-7	many	CASSFIRGEQYF	TGTGCCAGCAGCTTTATCCGGGGCGAGCAGTACTTC
TRBV20-1	NA	TRBJ2-1	NA	CSATKRGTSYNEQFF	TGCAGTGCAACCAAGCGCGGAACCTCCTACAATGAGCAGTTCTTC
TRBV12-3/TRBV12-4	TRBD1	TRBJ1-2	NA	CASSWADRGSYGYTF	TGTGCCAGCAGTTGGGCGGACAGGGGAAGCTATGGCTACACCTTC
TRBV29-1	NA	TRBJ1-6	NA	CSVGMANSPLHF	TGCAGCGTCGGAATGGCGAATTCACCCCTCCACTTT
TRBV7-3	TRBD2	TRBJ2-3	NA	CASSFSGVTGYTQYF	TGTGCCAGCAGCTTTAGCGGGGTCACCGGTTATACGCAGTATTTT
TRBV28	NA	TRBJ1-1	NA	CASSLQFEAFF	TGTGCCAGCAGTTTGCAGTTCGAAGCTTTCTTT
TRBV30	NA	TRBJ1-3	many	CAWSGVGGSGNTIYF	TGTGCCTGGAGTGGCGTAGGAGGATCTGGAAACACCATATATTTT
TRBV24-1	TRBD2	TRBJ2-1	few	CAAGRDINEQFF	TGTGCCGCAGGGAGGGATATCAATGAGCAGTTCTTC
TRBV20-1	NA	TRBJ1-4	NA	CSAAGTPNEKLFF	TGCAGTGCCGCCGGGACTCCAAATGAAAAACTGTTTTTT
TRBV3-1	NA	TRBJ1-1	NA	CAHAKSGDRAEAFF	TGTGCCCATGCAAAGTCCGGGGATAGGGCTGAAGCTTTCTTT
TRBV30	NA	TRBJ2-2	few	CAWIGQGGNTGELFF	TGTGCCTGGATAGGTCAGGGTGGGAACACCGGGGAGCTGTTTTTT
TRBV20-1	NA	TRBJ2-2	few	CSARRSASSLNTGELFF	TGCAGTGCTAGAAGGTCTGCATCCTCGCTGAACACCGGGGAGCTGTTTTTT
TRBV7-6	NA	TRBJ1-3	few	CASSPQGNTIYF	TGTGCCAGCAGCCCCCAGGGAAACACCATATATTTT